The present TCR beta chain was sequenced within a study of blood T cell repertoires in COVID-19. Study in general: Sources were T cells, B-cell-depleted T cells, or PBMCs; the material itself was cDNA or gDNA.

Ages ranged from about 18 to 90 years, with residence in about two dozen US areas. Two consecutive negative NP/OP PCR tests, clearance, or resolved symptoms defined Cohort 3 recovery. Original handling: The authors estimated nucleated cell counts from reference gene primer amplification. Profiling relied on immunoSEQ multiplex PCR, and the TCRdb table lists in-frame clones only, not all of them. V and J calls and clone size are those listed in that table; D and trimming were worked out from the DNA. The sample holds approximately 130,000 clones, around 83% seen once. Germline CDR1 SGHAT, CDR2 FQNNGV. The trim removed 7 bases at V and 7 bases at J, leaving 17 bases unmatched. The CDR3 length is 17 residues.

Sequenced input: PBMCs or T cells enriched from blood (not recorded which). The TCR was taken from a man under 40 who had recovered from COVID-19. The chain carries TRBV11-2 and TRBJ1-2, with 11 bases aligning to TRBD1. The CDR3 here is CASTPEDRGLLVVGYTF. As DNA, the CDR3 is TGTGCCAGCACCCCCGAGGACAGGGGGCTTTTAGTGGTTGGCTACACCTTC. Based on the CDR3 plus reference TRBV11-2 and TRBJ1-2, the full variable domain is EAGVAQSPRYKIIEKRQSVAFWCNPISGHATLYWYQQILGQGPKLLIQFQNNGVVDDSQLPKDRFSAERLKGVDSTLKIQPAKLEDSAVYLCASTPEDRGLLVVGYTFGSGTRLTVV.